Many counts were recorded for the clone carrying this TCR beta chain. Antigen unknown. Any patient presenting with uncontrolled infection, other autoimmune disease, pregnancy or lactation was left out. This sample holds PBMCs from 8.5 to 10 ml fresh peripheral blood. These data belong to a study of T cells in Graves' hyperthyroidism and ophthalmopathy. Study results and limitations: Most thyroid clonotypes that were expanded above 0.001 also turned up in blood.

RNA transcripts served as the template for amplifying TCR beta CDR3 regions. A set of HTBI primers served as the primers for a first-round RT-PCR of the TCR CDR3. MiXCR, applied by TCRdb to the multiplex PCR reads, yields one record per CDR3 protein. The table includes hundreds of thousands of distinct CDR3 sequences, around 15% detected once. The CDR3 consists of 14 residues. Germline-derived CDR1 and CDR2 are SEHNR and FQNEAQ (reference sequence). The J segment lost 5 bases and the V segment lost 5 bases, leaving 4 bases of the junction unmatched. The specimen sequenced was blood. This receptor was taken from a woman aged 40 to 50 with Graves' ophthalmopathy. V gene TRBV7-9 combines with J gene TRBJ2-1, with 9 bases that match TRBD1. The CDR3 protein is CASSHRGQNNEQFF. CDR3 nucleotides: TGTGCCAGCAGCCACAGGGGGCAGAACAATGAGCAGTTCTTC.